This TCR beta chain is from a study of T cell responses to AZD1222 COVID-19 vaccine. Across the study: The study pooled second doses at about 4 or about 12 weeks. Whole-study results and caveats: Among the donors, most were white British and more were female, and clonal diversity was possibly underestimated. Close to half of spike-specific TCRs reportedly recognize unmutated variant regions. The study identified only 6 or 7 AZD1222 recipients as seropositive at baseline.

About this clone itself: Its specificity is unknown.

V was clipped by 6 bases and J by 1 base; unmatched bases: 0. The CDR3 sequence is 13 residues long. Germline V gene lookup returns CDR1 MGHDK and CDR2 SYGVNS. Clones were read by immunoSEQ multiplex PCR, and TCRdb kept only the in-frame ones, dropping some. The data contain approximately 110,000 clones, around 90% of them singletons. This receptor was obtained from an adult in good health. This sample comprised peripheral blood, obtained on day 0 of AZD1222 vaccination. V is TRBV25-1 and J is TRBJ1-1, with 9 bases lining up with TRBD1. The CDR3 DNA reads TGTGCCAGCAGGGACAGGGGGAACACTGAAGCTTTCTTT. Protein: CASRDRGNTEAFF.